One and the same sample provided the 2 T cell receptor beta chains below, sequenced in a study of T cell responses to AZD1222 COVID-19 vaccine. Clones were sequenced by immunoSEQ multiplex PCR, and TCRdb holds only the in-frame ones, with some missing. The repertoire has some 140,000 clones, less than 90% of them found once; the top ten carry 5.5%. The sample here was peripheral blood, taken on day 0 of MenACWY control vaccination. The receptors derive from an adult in good health.

This clone was counted a single time. The gene calls are TRBV27 and TRBJ2-2, with no clear D. The V and J ends lost 0 bases and 4 bases respectively, with 12 bases between them. Per germline, CDR1 MNHEY and CDR2 SMNVEV (reference sequence). The CDR3 has 16 residues. The CDR3 loop is CASSLSVGISTGELFF. In nucleotides, the CDR3 is TGTGCCAGCAGTTTATCGGTAGGGATTAGCACCGGGGAGCTGTTTTTT.

The chain employs TRBV27 and TRBJ2-3; tentatively, D is TRBD2 (5 bases). This CDR3 contains 17 residues. Germline loops: CDR1 MNHEY, CDR2 SMNVEV (reference sequence). V was shortened by 5 bases and J by 1 base, with 19 bases between the two germline ends. The DNA for the CDR3 is TGTGCCAGCAGTCCCTCCCCCGGGCTCGGGGGCACAGATACGCAGTATTTT. As protein: CASSPSPGLGGTDTQYF.